The 11 T cell receptor beta chains reported below all come from one sample, sequenced in a study of T-cell memory formation after mild COVID-19. TCRdb recomputed calls from the 5' RACE reads with MiXCR, one row per CDR3 protein. The table includes more than 150,000 distinct CDR3 sequences, roughly 12% detected once. The source material was PBMCs or a T cell subset sorted from them (not recorded which). The receptors here all came from a man aged 18 to 29 who had mild COVID-19 (a few samples of this study predate the infection). Cell type and time point are not known.

The chain is built from TRBV6-5 and TRBJ1-5; D gene ambiguous. The CDR3 loop spans 15 amino acids. Germline CDR1 is MNHEY and CDR2 is SVGAGI. V was trimmed by 7 bases and J by 0 bases, leaving 13 bases between them. The CDR3 DNA reads TGTGCCAGCAATCCTACTAGTAATAGCAATCAGCCCCAGCATTTT. It encodes CASNPTSNSNQPQHF.

The CDR3 DNA sequence: TGCGCCAGCAGCTTGGATCCGACAGCTGAAGCTTTCTTT. This sequence encodes CASSLDPTAEAFF. The genes are TRBV5-1 and TRBJ1-1; a weak D match, TRBD1 (5 bases). The CDR3 sequence is 13 residues long. V was pared by 0 bases and J by 6 bases, with 9 bases between. The V gene's germline CDR1 is SGHRS and CDR2 YFSETQ.

The chain has TRBV24-1 and TRBJ1-1, with D uncertain. The CDR3 totals 12 residues. The V and J ends lost 9 bases and 1 base respectively, with 8 bases between them. The germline CDR1 and CDR2 sequences are KGHDR and SFDVKD. The CDR3 sequence: CATEGKNTEAFF. The DNA for the CDR3 is TGTGCCACCGAAGGGAAGAACACTGAAGCTTTCTTT.

The chain uses TRBV28 and TRBJ1-4; 7 nucleotides agree with TRBD1. With V trimmed by 5 bases and J by 5 bases, 8 bases remained unmatched. Germline lookup yields CDR1 MDHEN and CDR2 SYDVKM. This CDR3 is built from 15 residues. The CDR3: CASSRGGSTNEKLFF. CDR3 sequence (DNA): TGTGCCAGCAGTCGAGGGGGCAGCACAAATGAAAAACTGTTTTTT.

V gene TRBV2 combines with J gene TRBJ1-1, with a weak D call TRBD1 (6 bases). The CDR3 covers 13 residues. Trimming stripped 8 bases from V and 3 bases from J, with 13 bases between. Germline CDR1 and CDR2: SNHLY and FYNNEI. In DNA, the CDR3 is TGTGCCAGCGCCAACAGGGAGGACACTGAAGCTTTCTTT. As protein: CASANREDTEAFF.

Only a few counts were recorded for this clonotype. The chain joins TRBV7-8 to TRBJ2-2; 9 bases align to TRBD1. CDR1 is SGHVS, CDR2 FQNEAQ, per germline. V lost 5 bases, J lost 6 bases, and 10 bases stayed unmatched. The CDR3 totals 16 residues. As DNA, the CDR3 is TGTGCCAGCAGCCAAGGCCGGGGACAGGGTGCCGGGGAGCTGTTTTTT. Amino acid sequence: CASSQGRGQGAGELFF.

The V gene is TRBV28, the J gene TRBJ2-5, with no clear D. Germline V gene lookup returns CDR1 MDHEN and CDR2 SYDVKM. V lost 6 bases to trimming and J lost 7 bases, with 18 bases between them. The CDR3 consists of 14 residues. The CDR3 spells CASSYLKHHATQYF. CDR3 DNA sequence: TGTGCCAGCAGCTACCTTAAACACCATGCGACCCAGTACTTC.

This clonotype was observed a handful of times. The CDR3 loop is CASSVGTAGFTDTQYF. DNA of the CDR3: TGTGCCAGCAGCGTAGGTACGGCAGGGTTCACAGATACGCAGTATTTT. V and J are TRBV9 and TRBJ2-3, with D perhaps TRBD1 (5 bases). The CDR3 covers 16 residues. The germline gives CDR1 SGDLS, CDR2 YYNGEE. Between the trimmed V and J ends, which lost 0 bases and 2 bases, there was a span of 13 bases. The whole variable domain, remainder taken from reference TRBV9 and TRBJ2-3, is DSGVTQTPKHLITATGQRVTLRCSPRSGDLSVYWYQQSLDQGLQFLIQYYNGEERAKGNILERFSAQQFPDLHSELNLSSLELGDSALYFCASSVGTAGFTDTQYFGPGTRLTVL.

The V gene is TRBV7-9, the J gene TRBJ1-1; D not resolved. CDR1 and CDR2 from the germline V gene are SEHNR and FQNEAQ (reference sequence). This CDR3 region has 13 residues. Trimming took 2 bases from V and 5 from J, leaving 9 bases between them. CDR3: CASSLSHGTEAFF. The CDR3 DNA reads TGTGCCAGCAGCTTAAGCCACGGGACTGAAGCTTTCTTT.

This chain joins TRBV3-1 and TRBJ1-3, with a weak D call TRBD1 (6 bases). With 0 bases removed from V and 4 bases from J, the gap between germline ends came to 19 bases. Germline CDR1 reads LGHDT; CDR2 reads YNNKEL (reference sequence). The length of the CDR3 is 18 residues. The CDR3: CASSQDLRRGSRGNTIYF. The CDR3 DNA follows: TGTGCCAGCAGCCAAGATCTGAGAAGGGGGAGCCGGGGAAACACCATATATTTT.

This clonotype has a handful of counts. The CDR3 nucleotides are TGTGCCACCATGGGTCCAGCCCCGACAGATACGCAGTATTTT. Its translation: CATMGPAPTDTQYF. V usage is TRBV24-1 and J usage is TRBJ2-3; D unresolved. Per germline, CDR1 KGHDR and CDR2 SFDVKD. With 8 bases removed from V and 3 bases from J, the gap between germline ends came to 14 bases. This CDR3 spans 14 amino acids.